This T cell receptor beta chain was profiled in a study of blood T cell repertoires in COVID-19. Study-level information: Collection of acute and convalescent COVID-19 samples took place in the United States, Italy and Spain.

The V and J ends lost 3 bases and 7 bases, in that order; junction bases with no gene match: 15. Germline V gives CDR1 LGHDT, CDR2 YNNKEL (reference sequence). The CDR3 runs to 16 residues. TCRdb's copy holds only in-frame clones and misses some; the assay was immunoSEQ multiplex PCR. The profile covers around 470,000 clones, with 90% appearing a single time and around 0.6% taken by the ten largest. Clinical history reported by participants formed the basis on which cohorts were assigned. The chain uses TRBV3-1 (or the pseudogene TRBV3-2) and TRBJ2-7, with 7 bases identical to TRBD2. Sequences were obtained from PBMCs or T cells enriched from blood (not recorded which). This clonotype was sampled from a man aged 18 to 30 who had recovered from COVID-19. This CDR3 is CASSHSPTSPGGEQYF. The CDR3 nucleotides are TGTGCCAGCAGCCACTCCCCGACTAGCCCCGGGGGGGAGCAGTACTTC.